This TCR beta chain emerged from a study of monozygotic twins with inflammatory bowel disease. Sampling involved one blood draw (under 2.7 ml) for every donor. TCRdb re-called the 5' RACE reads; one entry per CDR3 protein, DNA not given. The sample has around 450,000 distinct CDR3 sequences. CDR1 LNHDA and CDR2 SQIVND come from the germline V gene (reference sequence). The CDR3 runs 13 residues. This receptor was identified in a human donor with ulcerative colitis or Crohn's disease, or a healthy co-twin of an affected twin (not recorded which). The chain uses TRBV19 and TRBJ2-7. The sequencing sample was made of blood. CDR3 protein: CASSILPRYEQYF. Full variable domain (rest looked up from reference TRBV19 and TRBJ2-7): DGGITQSPKYLFRKEGQNVTLSCEQNLNHDAMYWYRQDPGQGLRLIYYSQIVNDFQKGDIAEGYSVSREKKESFPLTVTSAQKNPTAFYLCASSILPRYEQYFGPGTRLTVT.